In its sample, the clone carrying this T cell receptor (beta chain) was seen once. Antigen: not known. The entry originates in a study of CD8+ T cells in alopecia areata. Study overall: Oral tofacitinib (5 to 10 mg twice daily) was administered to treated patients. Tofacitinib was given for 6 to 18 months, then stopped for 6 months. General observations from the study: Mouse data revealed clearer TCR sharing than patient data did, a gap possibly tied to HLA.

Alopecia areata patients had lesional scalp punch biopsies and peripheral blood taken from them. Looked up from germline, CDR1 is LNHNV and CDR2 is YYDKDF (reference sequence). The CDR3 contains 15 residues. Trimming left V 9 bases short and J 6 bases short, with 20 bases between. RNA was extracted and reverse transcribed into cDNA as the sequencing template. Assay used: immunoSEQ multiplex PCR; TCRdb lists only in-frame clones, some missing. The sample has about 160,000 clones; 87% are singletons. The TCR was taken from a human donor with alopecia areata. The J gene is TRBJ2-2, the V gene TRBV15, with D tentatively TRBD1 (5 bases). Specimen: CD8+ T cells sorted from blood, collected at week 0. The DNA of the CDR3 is TGTGCCACAGGAGACGTCCAGGGTTGGGCCGGGGAGCTGTTTTTT. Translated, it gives CATGDVQGWAGELFF.